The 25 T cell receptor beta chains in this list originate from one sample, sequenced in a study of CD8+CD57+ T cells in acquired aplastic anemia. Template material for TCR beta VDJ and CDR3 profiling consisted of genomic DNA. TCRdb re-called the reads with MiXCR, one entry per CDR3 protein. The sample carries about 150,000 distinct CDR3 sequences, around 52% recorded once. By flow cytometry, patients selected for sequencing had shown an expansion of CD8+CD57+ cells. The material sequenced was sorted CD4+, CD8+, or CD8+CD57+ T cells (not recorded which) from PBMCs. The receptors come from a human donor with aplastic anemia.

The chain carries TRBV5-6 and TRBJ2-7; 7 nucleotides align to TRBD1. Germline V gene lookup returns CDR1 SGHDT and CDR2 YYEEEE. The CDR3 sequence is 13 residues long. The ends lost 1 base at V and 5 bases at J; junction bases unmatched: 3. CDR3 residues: CASSLQGVNEQYF. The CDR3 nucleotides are TGTGCCAGCAGCTTGCAGGGGGTCAACGAGCAGTACTTC.

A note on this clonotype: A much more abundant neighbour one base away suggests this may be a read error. The CDR3 DNA is TGTGCTAGCAGCATCAGGGCCGTCTCCTACAATGAGCGGTTCTTC. Protein sequence: CASSIRAVSYNERFF. The chain combines TRBV7-7 with TRBJ2-1, with D tentatively TRBD1 (5 bases). Germline V gene sequence: CDR1 SSHAT, CDR2 FNYEAQ (reference sequence). The CDR3 covers 15 residues.

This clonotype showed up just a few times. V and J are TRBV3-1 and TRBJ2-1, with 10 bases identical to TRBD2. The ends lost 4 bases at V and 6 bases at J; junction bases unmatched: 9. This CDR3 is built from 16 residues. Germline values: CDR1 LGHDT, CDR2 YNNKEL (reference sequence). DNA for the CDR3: TGTGCCAGCAGCCCTGGCGCTAGCGGGAGAGCCAATGAGCAGTTCTTC. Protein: CASSPGASGRANEQFF.

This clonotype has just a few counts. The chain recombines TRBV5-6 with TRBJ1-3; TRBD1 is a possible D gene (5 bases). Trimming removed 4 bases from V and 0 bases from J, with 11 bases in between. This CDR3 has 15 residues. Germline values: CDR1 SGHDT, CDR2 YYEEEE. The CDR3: CASSLGGSSGNTIYF. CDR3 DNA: TGTGCCAGCAGCCTTGGGGGGAGCTCTGGAAACACCATATATTTT. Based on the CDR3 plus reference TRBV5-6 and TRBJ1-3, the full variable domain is DAGVTQSPTHLIKTRGQQVTLRCSPKSGHDTVSWYQQALGQGPQFIFQYYEEEERQRGNFPDRFSGHQFPNYSSELNVNALLLGDSALYLCASSLGGSSGNTIYFGEGSWLTVV.

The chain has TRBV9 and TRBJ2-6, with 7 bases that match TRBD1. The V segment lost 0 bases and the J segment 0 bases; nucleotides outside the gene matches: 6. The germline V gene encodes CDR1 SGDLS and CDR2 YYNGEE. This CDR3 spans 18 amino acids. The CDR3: CASSVAGQEHSGANVLTF. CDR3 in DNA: TGTGCCAGCAGCGTAGCTGGACAGGAACACTCTGGGGCCAACGTCCTGACTTTC.

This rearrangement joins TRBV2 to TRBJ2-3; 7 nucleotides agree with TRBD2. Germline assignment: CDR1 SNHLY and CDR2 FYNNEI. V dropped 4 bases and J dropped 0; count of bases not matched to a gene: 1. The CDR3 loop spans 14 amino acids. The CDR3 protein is CASSGLASTDTQYF. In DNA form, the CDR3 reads TGTGCCAGCAGTGGACTAGCTAGCACAGATACGCAGTATTTT.

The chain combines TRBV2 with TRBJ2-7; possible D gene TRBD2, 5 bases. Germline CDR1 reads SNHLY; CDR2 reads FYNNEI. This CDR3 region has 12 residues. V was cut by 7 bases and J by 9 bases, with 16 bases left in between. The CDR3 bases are TGTGCCAGCAATGCGGAGGCCAGTTCGCAGTACTTC. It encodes CASNAEASSQYF.

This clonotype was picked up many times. The CDR3 DNA reads TGTGCCACCAGTGATTTTAGCGGGGGCACAGATACGCAGTATTTT. Amino acids: CATSDFSGGTDTQYF. The V and J genes are TRBV24-1 and TRBJ2-3; TRBD2 agrees at 8 bases. With V trimmed by 1 base and J by 1 base, 0 bases remained unmatched. CDR1 and CDR2 from the germline V gene are KGHDR and SFDVKD. The length of the CDR3 is 15 residues.

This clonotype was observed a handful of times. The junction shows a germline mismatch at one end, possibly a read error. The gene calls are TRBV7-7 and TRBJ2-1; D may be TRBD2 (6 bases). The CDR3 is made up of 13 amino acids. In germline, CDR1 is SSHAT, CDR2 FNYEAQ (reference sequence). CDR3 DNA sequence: TGTGCTAGCAGTCTAGCGCCTTACAATGAGCAGTTCTTC. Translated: CASSLAPYNEQFF.

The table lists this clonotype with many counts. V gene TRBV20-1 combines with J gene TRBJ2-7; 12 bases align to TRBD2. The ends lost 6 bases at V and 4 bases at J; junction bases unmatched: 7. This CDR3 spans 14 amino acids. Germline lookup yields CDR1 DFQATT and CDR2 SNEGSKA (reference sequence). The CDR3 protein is CSAGPGLAGYEQYF. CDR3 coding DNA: TGCAGTGCGGGACCGGGACTAGCGGGTTACGAGCAGTACTTC.

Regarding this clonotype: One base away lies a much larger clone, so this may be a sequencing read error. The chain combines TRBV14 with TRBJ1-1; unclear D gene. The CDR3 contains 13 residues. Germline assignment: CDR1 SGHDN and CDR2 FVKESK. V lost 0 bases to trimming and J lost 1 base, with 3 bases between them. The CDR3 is CASSQEWNTEAFF. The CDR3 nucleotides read TGTGCCAGCAGCCAAGAGTGGAACACTGAAGCTTTCTTT.

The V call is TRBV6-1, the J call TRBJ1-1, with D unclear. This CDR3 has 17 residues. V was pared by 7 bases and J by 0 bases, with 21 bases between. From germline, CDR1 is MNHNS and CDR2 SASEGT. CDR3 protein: CASTLYQTDSMNTEAFF. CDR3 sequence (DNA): TGTGCCAGCACCCTCTATCAAACCGATTCAATGAACACTGAAGCTTTCTTT.

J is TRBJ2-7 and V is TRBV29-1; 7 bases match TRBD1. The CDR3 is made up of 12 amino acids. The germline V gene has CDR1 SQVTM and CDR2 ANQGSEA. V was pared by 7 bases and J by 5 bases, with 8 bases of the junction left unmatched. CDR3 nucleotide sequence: TGCAGCGCGGTAGGGACAGCGGACGAGCAGTACTTC. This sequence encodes CSAVGTADEQYF.

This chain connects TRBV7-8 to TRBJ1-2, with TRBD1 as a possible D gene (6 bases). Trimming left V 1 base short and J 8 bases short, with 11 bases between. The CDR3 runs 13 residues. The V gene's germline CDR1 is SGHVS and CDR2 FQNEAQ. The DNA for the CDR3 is TGTGCCAGCAGCTTAGAAACAGGGTTAGGCTACACCTTC. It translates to CASSLETGLGYTF. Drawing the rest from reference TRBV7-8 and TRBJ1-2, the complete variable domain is GAGVSQSPRYKVAKRGQDVALRCDPISGHVSLFWYQQALGQGPEFLTYFQNEAQLDKSGLPSDRFFAERPEGSVSTLKIQRTQQEDSAVYLCASSLETGLGYTFGSGTRLTVV.

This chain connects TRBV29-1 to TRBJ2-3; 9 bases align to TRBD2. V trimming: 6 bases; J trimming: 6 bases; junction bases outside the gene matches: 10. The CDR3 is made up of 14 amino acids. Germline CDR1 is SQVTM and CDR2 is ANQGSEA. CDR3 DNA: TGCAGCGTGAGTACTAGCGGGTCTAGCGATACGCAGTATTTT. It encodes CSVSTSGSSDTQYF.

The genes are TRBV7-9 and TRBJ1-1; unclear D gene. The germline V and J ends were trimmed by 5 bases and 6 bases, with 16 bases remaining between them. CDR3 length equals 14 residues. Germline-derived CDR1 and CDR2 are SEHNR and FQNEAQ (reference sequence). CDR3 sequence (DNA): TGTGCCAGCAGCACCCCCGGGAATCGGTCTGAAGCTTTCTTT. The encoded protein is CASSTPGNRSEAFF.

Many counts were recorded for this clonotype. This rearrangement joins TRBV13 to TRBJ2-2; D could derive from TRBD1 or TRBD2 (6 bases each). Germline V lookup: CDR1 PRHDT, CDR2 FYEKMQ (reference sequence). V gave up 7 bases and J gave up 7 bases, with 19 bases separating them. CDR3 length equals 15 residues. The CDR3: CASTPAFGGDGELFF. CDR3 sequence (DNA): TGTGCCAGCACCCCCGCCTTCGGGGGCGACGGGGAGCTGTTTTTT.

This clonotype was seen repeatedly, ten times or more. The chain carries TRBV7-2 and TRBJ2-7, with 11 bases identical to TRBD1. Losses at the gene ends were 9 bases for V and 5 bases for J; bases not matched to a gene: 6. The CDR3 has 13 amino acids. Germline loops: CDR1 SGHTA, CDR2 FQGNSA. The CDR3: CASGTGGSDEQYF. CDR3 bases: TGTGCCAGTGGGACAGGGGGTTCGGACGAGCAGTACTTC. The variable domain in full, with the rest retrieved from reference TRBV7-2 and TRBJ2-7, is GAGVSQSPSNKVTEKGKDVELRCDPISGHTALYWYRQSLGQGLEFLIYFQGNSAPDKSGLPSDRFSAERTGGSVSTLTIQRTQQEDSAVYLCASGTGGSDEQYFGPGTRLTVT.

Here the CDR3 DNA reads TGTGCCAGCAGCTTGAACCGAAAATACGAGCAGTACTTC. This sequence encodes CASSLNRKYEQYF. V gene TRBV11-2 combines with J gene TRBJ2-7, with D unresolved. The CDR3 is made up of 13 amino acids. The V end lost 3 bases, the J end lost 4 bases, and 10 bases lay between the germline ends. Germline assignment: CDR1 SGHAT and CDR2 FQNNGV.

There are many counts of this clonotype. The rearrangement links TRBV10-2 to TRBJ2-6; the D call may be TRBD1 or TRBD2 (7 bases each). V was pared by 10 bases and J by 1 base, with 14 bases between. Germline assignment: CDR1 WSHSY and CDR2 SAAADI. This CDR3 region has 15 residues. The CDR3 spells CAIQGGLSGANVLTF. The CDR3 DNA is TGCGCCATTCAGGGGGGGTTATCTGGGGCCAACGTCCTGACTTTC.

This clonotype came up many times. The CDR3 nucleotides are TGTGCCACCAGTGACCTCCTTAATGAGCAGTTCTTC. Protein sequence: CATSDLLNEQFF. V and J are TRBV24-1 and TRBJ2-1; D not resolved. The CDR3 is 12 residues long. Germline assignment: CDR1 KGHDR and CDR2 SFDVKD. The germline V and J ends were trimmed by 4 bases and 7 bases, with 7 bases remaining between them.

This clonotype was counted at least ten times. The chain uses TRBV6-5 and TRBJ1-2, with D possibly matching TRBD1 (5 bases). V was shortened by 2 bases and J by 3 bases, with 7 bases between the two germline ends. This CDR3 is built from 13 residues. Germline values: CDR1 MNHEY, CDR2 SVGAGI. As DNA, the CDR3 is TGTGCCAGCAGTTACGTAGGGGACTATGGCTACACCTTC. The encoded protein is CASSYVGDYGYTF.

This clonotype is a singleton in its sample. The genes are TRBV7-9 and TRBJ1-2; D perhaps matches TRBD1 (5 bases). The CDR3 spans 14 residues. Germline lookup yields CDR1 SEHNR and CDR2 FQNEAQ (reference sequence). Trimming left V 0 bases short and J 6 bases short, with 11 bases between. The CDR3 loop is CASSLAGEGHGYTF. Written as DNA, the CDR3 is TGTGCCAGCAGCTTAGCGGGGGAGGGGCATGGCTACACCTTC.

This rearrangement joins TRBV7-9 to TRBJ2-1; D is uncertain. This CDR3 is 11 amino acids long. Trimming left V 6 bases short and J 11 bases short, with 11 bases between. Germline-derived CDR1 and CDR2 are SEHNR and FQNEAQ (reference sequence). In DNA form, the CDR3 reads TGTGCCAGCAGTGATACAGACAAGCAGTTCTTC. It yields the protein CASSDTDKQFF.

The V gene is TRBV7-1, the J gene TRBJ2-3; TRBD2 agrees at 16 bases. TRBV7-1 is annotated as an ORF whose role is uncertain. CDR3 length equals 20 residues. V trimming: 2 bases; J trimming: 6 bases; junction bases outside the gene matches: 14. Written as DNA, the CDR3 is TGTGCCAGCAGCTCACCCGGGACTAGCGGGGGGGCCGGATGGCGGGATACGCAGTATTTT. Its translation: CASSSPGTSGGAGWRDTQYF.